A single sample gave rise to the 3 T cell receptor beta chains below, sequenced in a study of low-dose radiotherapy and immunotherapy resistance in tumors. Alpha and beta chains were covered, as first-strand cDNA relied on TRAV- and TRBV-specific primers. Amplification of TCRs used a constant-region primer and V-primer adapter for around 20 PCR cycles. TCRdb called the reads again in MiXCR, with one record for every CDR3 protein. The sample consists of 85,000 to 95,000 distinct CDR3 sequences, more than 7.5% of them appearing once. Time point defined: before trial treatment. The specimen was PBMCs, collected before treatment. These receptors were obtained from a male donor with prostate cancer.

This clonotype was recorded a few times. The chain combines TRBV5-1 with TRBJ2-5; 10 bases match TRBD1. The J segment lost 7 bases and the V segment lost 6 bases, leaving 9 bases of the junction unmatched. The V gene's germline CDR1 is SGHRS and CDR2 YFSETQ. The CDR3 is 14 amino acids. The CDR3 DNA reads TGCGCCAGCACCCCCGGGACAGGGGAGCTGACCCAGTACTTC. This encodes CASTPGTGELTQYF.

This clonotype has at least ten counts. This chain uses TRBV5-6 with TRBJ2-1; D is perhaps TRBD1 or TRBD2 (5 bases each). Trimming pared 4 bases from V and 2 bases from J, leaving 19 bases between. The CDR3 has 17 residues. The germline gives CDR1 SGHDT, CDR2 YYEEEE. CDR3 nucleotide sequence: TGTGCCAGCAGCGGGGGTCCTACTAGTCTTACCTACAATGAGCAGTTCTTC. It is translated as CASSGGPTSLTYNEQFF.

Many counts were recorded for this clonotype. The chain combines TRBV27 with TRBJ2-5; D perhaps matches TRBD2 (6 bases). The CDR3 has 14 residues. The germline V gene encodes CDR1 MNHEY and CDR2 SMNVEV (reference sequence). Trimming removed 6 bases from V and 5 bases from J, with 16 bases in between. As DNA, the CDR3 is TGTGCCAGCAGAAGAAAAGGGACTTCCGAGACCCAGTACTTC. It translates to CASRRKGTSETQYF.